These 26 T cell receptor beta chains came from one sample sequenced in a study of CD4 T cells in relation to SARS-CoV-2 and coronaviruses listed by TCRdb under 2021. The library was prepared using the immunoSEQ multiplex PCR assay. TCRdb carries this immuneACCESS record with in-frame sequences only. Its versions omit some clonotypes, under half of them owing to an unresolved V gene in the studies checked, with the rest unexplained. The sample table shows approximately 50,000 clones, and about 90% are seen once. Around 0.41% of the sample rests with the top ten. Source material: naive CD4+ T cells from PBMCs. The cell subset or site label for this specimen denotes: naive CD4+ T cells isolated by negative enrichment. The receptor source for this set is an adult with COVID-19.

This clone occurred a few times. V usage is TRBV25-1 and J usage is TRBJ2-1; 11 positions agree with TRBD2. This CDR3 contains 18 residues. The germline CDR1 and CDR2 sequences are MGHDK and SYGVNS. Losses at the gene ends were 4 bases for V and 4 bases for J; bases not matched to a gene: 12. The CDR3 DNA reads TGTGCCAGCAGTGCAAGCTTTCCTCTAGCGGGAGGTTACAATGAGCAGTTCTTC. Its translation: CASSASFPLAGGYNEQFF.

The chain is built from TRBV9 and TRBJ1-1, with 7 nucleotides matching TRBD1. Germline assignment: CDR1 SGDLS and CDR2 YYNGEE. The CDR3 covers 14 residues. The V segment lost 2 bases and the J segment 1 base; nucleotides outside the gene matches: 2. This CDR3 reads CASSVGQPNTEAFF. The CDR3 region has the DNA TGTGCCAGCAGCGTGGGACAGCCGAACACTGAAGCTTTCTTT.

The chain joins TRBV10-3 to TRBJ1-1; 8 bases agree with TRBD1. This CDR3 spans 16 amino acids. The germline V gene encodes CDR1 ENHRY and CDR2 SYGVKD. The junction had 9 bases not matched to a gene; V was cut back by 6 bases and J by 0 bases. The CDR3 is CAISPTGGLLNTEAFF. CDR3 coding DNA: TGTGCCATCAGCCCCACAGGGGGTCTACTGAACACTGAAGCTTTCTTT.

The V gene is TRBV28, the J gene TRBJ1-3, with TRBD1 matching 10 bases. Germline V CDR1 and CDR2: MDHEN, SYDVKM. V was clipped by 4 bases and J by 6 bases; unmatched bases: 9. CDR3 length: 16 amino acids. This CDR3 is CASSSHTGQGINTIYF. In DNA form, the CDR3 reads TGTGCCAGCAGTTCTCACACGGGACAGGGGATAAACACCATATATTTT.

This chain joins TRBV2 and TRBJ1-2; tentative D call: TRBD1 (6 bases). This CDR3 is built from 15 residues. The V gene's germline CDR1 is SNHLY and CDR2 FYNNEI. V was pared by 0 bases and J by 8 bases, with 16 bases between. The chain's CDR3 is CASSEATPFGGGYTF. The CDR3 DNA reads as TGTGCCAGCAGTGAAGCGACCCCTTTTGGGGGCGGCTACACCTTC. Combining the CDR3 with reference TRBV2 and TRBJ1-2 gives the whole variable domain EPEVTQTPSHQVTQMGQEVILRCVPISNHLYFYWYRQILGQKVEFLVSFYNNEISEKSEIFDDQFSVERPDGSNFTLKIRSTKLEDSAMYFCASSEATPFGGGYTFGSGTRLTVV.

The gene calls are TRBV5-1 and TRBJ2-3, with TRBD1 identical over 8 bases. CDR1 is SGHRS and CDR2 is YFSETQ in the germline V gene. This CDR3 contains 13 residues. The ends lost 2 bases at V and 8 bases at J; junction bases unmatched: 4. For the CDR3, the DNA is TGCGCCAGCAGCTTTGATCAGGGGGCTACGCAGTATTTT. Protein: CASSFDQGATQYF.

The chain has TRBV10-3 and TRBJ1-2, with D hard to call. The V end was cut by 5 bases, the J end by 7 bases, with 14 bases between. The length of the CDR3 is 13 residues. Germline V gene lookup returns CDR1 ENHRY and CDR2 SYGVKD. CDR3 loop: CAISPSEEGGYTF. The CDR3 DNA reads as TGTGCCATCAGTCCGAGTGAGGAGGGTGGCTACACCTTC.

The rearrangement joins TRBV2 to TRBJ2-5, with TRBD2 matching over 12 bases. The CDR3 runs 16 residues. Trimming removed 4 bases from V and 5 bases from J; junction bases left unmatched: 8. Germline values: CDR1 SNHLY, CDR2 FYNNEI. CDR3 nucleotides: TGTGCCAGCAGTGCGGGACTAGCGGGCGCCTTGGAGACCCAGTACTTC. Its translation: CASSAGLAGALETQYF. The variable domain in full, with the rest retrieved from reference TRBV2 and TRBJ2-5, is EPEVTQTPSHQVTQMGQEVILRCVPISNHLYFYWYRQILGQKVEFLVSFYNNEISEKSEIFDDQFSVERPDGSNFTLKIRSTKLEDSAMYFCASSAGLAGALETQYFGPGTRLLVL.

The V gene is TRBV6-2 or TRBV6-3, the J gene TRBJ2-7, with a tentative D call TRBD1 (7 bases). There are 16 residues in the CDR3. CDR1 is MNHEY and CDR2 is SVGEGT in the germline V gene. Trimming removed 6 bases at V and 3 bases at J, with 21 bases between. CDR3 amino acids: CASSSGRGDRRYEQYF. CDR3 bases: TGTGCCAGCAGCTCTGGTAGGGGGGACAGACGCTACGAGCAGTACTTC.

This clone was seen a handful of times. The V call is TRBV7-8, the J call TRBJ1-2; D is perhaps TRBD1 (5 bases). Deletions cut 0 bases from V and 2 bases from J, with 7 bases between. Looked up from germline, CDR1 is SGHVS and CDR2 is FQNEAQ. The CDR3 has 14 residues. CDR3 residues: CASSLAPGNYGYTF. CDR3 sequence (DNA): TGTGCCAGCAGCTTAGCGCCAGGGAACTATGGCTACACCTTC.

The rearrangement uses TRBV10-3 and TRBJ2-7, with unresolved D. This CDR3 has 12 residues. V shed 6 bases and J shed 6 bases, with 12 bases lying between them. CDR1 is ENHRY and CDR2 is SYGVKD in the germline V gene. For the CDR3, the DNA is TGTGCCATCAGATCCCTAGATCTCGAGCAGTACTTC. It translates to CAIRSLDLEQYF.

V is TRBV10-3 and J is TRBJ2-6; 7 nucleotides agree with TRBD1. The V segment lost 5 bases and the J segment 1 base; nucleotides outside the gene matches: 2. Germline-derived CDR1 and CDR2 are ENHRY and SYGVKD. CDR3 length: 15 residues. In DNA form, the CDR3 reads TGTGCCATCAGTACGGACAGGTCTGGGGCCAACGTCCTGACTTTC. Translated, it gives CAISTDRSGANVLTF.

This sequence joins TRBV7-2 and TRBJ2-7, with 10 bases identical to TRBD2. V trimming: 2 bases; J trimming: 6 bases; junction bases outside the gene matches: 4. This CDR3 comprises 14 residues. CDR1 and CDR2 from the germline V gene are SGHTA and FQGNSA. For the CDR3, the DNA is TGTGCCAGCAGCTTACAAAGACTAGCGGGCGAGCAGTACTTC. As protein: CASSLQRLAGEQYF.

This clone was counted a few times. In nucleotides, the CDR3 is TGTGCCAGTAGTATAACGGGGCAGGGGAATTCACCCCTCCACTTT. This gives the protein CASSITGQGNSPLHF. The genes are TRBV19 and TRBJ1-6, with a possible D match to TRBD1 (6 bases). The ends were cut back, 2 bases at V and 7 bases at J, with 12 bases in the middle. The CDR3 sequence is 15 residues long. The V gene's germline CDR1 is LNHDA and CDR2 SQIVND (reference sequence).

This chain connects TRBV18 to TRBJ2-3; D remains ambiguous. The germline CDR1 and CDR2 sequences are KGHSH and LQKENI. CDR3 size: 14 residues. With 3 bases removed from V and 0 bases from J, the gap between germline ends came to 7 bases. CDR3 sequence (DNA): TGTGCCAGCTCACCTACGGACAGCACAGATACGCAGTATTTT. Translating gives CASSPTDSTDTQYF.

The CDR3 DNA is TGTGCCATCAGCCCGAGTGGGGGGAGGGGCTATGGCTACACCTTC. Protein product: CAISPSGGRGYGYTF. The chain combines TRBV10-3 with TRBJ1-2; tentatively, D is TRBD1 (5 bases). Trimming pared 6 bases from V and 4 bases from J, leaving 18 bases between. Germline CDR1 reads ENHRY; CDR2 reads SYGVKD. This CDR3 is 15 amino acids long.

The chain couples TRBV7-2 to TRBJ1-5, with a possible D match to TRBD1 (5 bases). The CDR3 totals 13 residues. Germline loops: CDR1 SGHTA, CDR2 FQGNSA. V lost 2 bases and J 7 bases, leaving 9 bases between the germline ends. In DNA, the CDR3 is TGTGCCAGCAGCTTAAGGGGTGGCCAGCCCCAGCATTTT. It yields the protein CASSLRGGQPQHF. Using reference TRBV7-2 and TRBJ1-5 for the parts outside the CDR3, the full variable domain is GAGVSQSPSNKVTEKGKDVELRCDPISGHTALYWYRQSLGQGLEFLIYFQGNSAPDKSGLPSDRFSAERTGGSVSTLTIQRTQQEDSAVYLCASSLRGGQPQHFGDGTRLSIL.

A few counts support this clone. The V call is TRBV19, the J call TRBJ1-1, with a tentative D call TRBD1 (6 bases). The CDR3 spans 13 residues. The germline V and J ends were trimmed by 6 bases and 1 base, with 9 bases remaining between them. CDR1 is LNHDA, CDR2 SQIVND, per germline (reference sequence). The CDR3 DNA reads TGTGCCAGTAGCATGGGACAGAACACTGAAGCTTTCTTT. As protein: CASSMGQNTEAFF.

V and J are TRBV12-3 or TRBV12-4 and TRBJ1-2, with D uncertain. V gave up 8 bases and J gave up 1 base, with 11 bases separating them. The CDR3 is made up of 13 amino acids. The CDR3 here is CASGSSINYGYTF. CDR3 coding DNA: TGTGCCAGCGGATCGAGTATTAACTATGGCTACACCTTC.

As concerns this clone: Other DNA sequences in this sample translate to the same CDR3. The chain links TRBV5-1 to TRBJ2-3; 14 nucleotides agree with TRBD2. V shed 4 bases, J shed 3 bases, and the junction held 1 base outside the gene matches. The germline gives CDR1 SGHRS, CDR2 YFSETQ. The CDR3 extends over 15 amino acids. This CDR3 is CASSGTSGSTDTQYF. The CDR3 DNA reads as TGCGCCAGCAGCGGGACTAGCGGGAGTACAGATACGCAGTATTTT. Filled out from reference TRBV5-1 and TRBJ2-3, the complete variable domain reads KAGVTQTPRYLIKTRGQQVTLSCSPISGHRSVSWYQQTPGQGLQFLFEYFSETQRNKGNFPGRFSGRQFSNSRSEMNVSTLELGDSALYLCASSGTSGSTDTQYFGPGTRLTVL.

This chain's CDR3 is CASSMRRSNEKLFF. DNA for the CDR3: TGTGCCAGTAGTATGAGACGGTCTAATGAAAAACTGTTTTTT. The J gene is TRBJ1-4, the V gene TRBV19; D is ambiguous. This CDR3 region has 14 residues. V was trimmed by 3 bases and J by 3 bases, leaving 8 bases between them. In germline, CDR1 is LNHDA, CDR2 SQIVND (reference sequence). Full variable domain (remainder filled in from reference TRBV19 and TRBJ1-4): DGGITQSPKYLFRKEGQNVTLSCEQNLNHDAMYWYRQDPGQGLRLIYYSQIVNDFQKGDIAEGYSVSREKKESFPLTVTSAQKNPTAFYLCASSMRRSNEKLFFGSGTQLSVL.

The DNA for the CDR3 is TGTGCCTGGAGTACAGGACTAGCGGGGACCTTGGACGAGCAGTACTTC. It codes for CAWSTGLAGTLDEQYF. This chain joins TRBV30 and TRBJ2-7; 12 nucleotides align to TRBD2. V shed 2 bases and J 5 bases; nucleotides not matched to a gene: 10. Germline CDR1 reads GTSNPN; CDR2 reads SVGIG (reference sequence). CDR3 size: 16 residues.

The chain carries TRBV7-2 and TRBJ2-1, with D maybe TRBD2 (5 bases). This CDR3 contains 15 residues. Looked up from germline, CDR1 is SGHTA and CDR2 is FQGNSA. V lost 3 bases and J lost 4, with 13 bases in between. The CDR3 loop reads CASSFRRARYNEQFF. As DNA, the CDR3 is TGTGCCAGCAGCTTTAGGCGGGCCAGGTACAATGAGCAGTTCTTC.

The chain is built from TRBV19 and TRBJ2-6; D is uncertain. CDR3 length: 17 residues. Germline-derived CDR1 and CDR2 are LNHDA and SQIVND (reference sequence). V gave up 5 bases and J gave up 4 bases, with 18 bases separating them. This CDR3 is CASSPPTGLSGANVLTF. The CDR3 nucleotides read TGTGCCAGTAGTCCTCCAACCGGGTTATCCGGGGCCAACGTCCTGACTTTC.

The rearrangement joins TRBV30 to TRBJ1-4, with D possibly matching TRBD1 (5 bases). Germline CDR1 and CDR2: GTSNPN and SVGIG (reference sequence). The CDR3 spans 13 residues. V was trimmed by 3 bases and J by 14 bases, leaving 19 bases between them. In nucleotides, the CDR3 is TGTGCCTGGAGGGTCCGGGGCCGGGCGAACCTGTTTTTT. Its translation is CAWRVRGRANLFF.

The genes are TRBV4-1 and TRBJ2-7; TRBD2 agrees at 15 bases. CDR1 MGHRA and CDR2 YSYEKL come from the germline V gene. V was clipped by 3 bases and J by 3 bases; unmatched bases: 6. The CDR3 consists of 17 residues. CDR3 sequence: CASSQPGLAGGIYEQYF. As DNA, the CDR3 is TGCGCCAGCAGCCAGCCGGGACTAGCGGGAGGAATCTACGAGCAGTACTTC.